Below, one T cell receptor (beta chain) is given with its context. This record comes from a study of T cell changes during pregnancy in multiple sclerosis. Germline V gene lookup returns CDR1 SGHDN and CDR2 FVKESK. With 0 bases clipped from V and 0 bases from J, the junction kept 7 bases outside the gene matches. The CDR3 has 17 amino acids. TCRdb keeps only in-frame clones here, not all; method: immunoSEQ multiplex PCR. The sample comprises 11,000 or so clones, roughly 94% of which are singletons, and about 0.29% rests with the top ten. Source: CD4+ T cells from peripheral blood mononuclear cells, taken before pregnancy. The V and J genes are TRBV14 and TRBJ1-1; 7 bases map to TRBD1. The sequence came from a female donor with multiple sclerosis, enrolled in a pregnancy study. The chain's CDR3 is CASSQDERTGLNTEAFF. CDR3 nucleotides: TGTGCCAGCAGCCAAGACGAGCGGACAGGCCTGAACACTGAAGCTTTCTTT. The entire variable domain, with the rest obtained from reference TRBV14 and TRBJ1-1, is as follows: EAGVTQFPSHSVIEKGQTVTLRCDPISGHDNLYWYRRVMGKEIKFLLHFVKESKQDESGMPNNRFLAERTGGTYSTLKVQPAELEDSGVYFCASSQDERTGLNTEAFFGQGTRLTVV.